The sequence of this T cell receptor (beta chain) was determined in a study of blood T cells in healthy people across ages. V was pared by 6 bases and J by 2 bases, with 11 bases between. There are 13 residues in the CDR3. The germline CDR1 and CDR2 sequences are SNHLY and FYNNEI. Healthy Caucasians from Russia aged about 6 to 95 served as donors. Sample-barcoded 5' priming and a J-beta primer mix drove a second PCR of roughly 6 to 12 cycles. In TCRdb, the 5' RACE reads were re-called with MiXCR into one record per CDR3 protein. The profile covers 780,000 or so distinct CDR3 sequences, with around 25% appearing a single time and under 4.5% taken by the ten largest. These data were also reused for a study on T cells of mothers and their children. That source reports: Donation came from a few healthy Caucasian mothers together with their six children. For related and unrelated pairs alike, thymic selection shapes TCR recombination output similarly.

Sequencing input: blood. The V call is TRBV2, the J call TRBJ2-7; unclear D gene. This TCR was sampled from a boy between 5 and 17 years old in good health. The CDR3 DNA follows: TGTGCCAGCAGGGCGACATCGGCCTACGAGCAGTACTTC. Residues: CASRATSAYEQYF.